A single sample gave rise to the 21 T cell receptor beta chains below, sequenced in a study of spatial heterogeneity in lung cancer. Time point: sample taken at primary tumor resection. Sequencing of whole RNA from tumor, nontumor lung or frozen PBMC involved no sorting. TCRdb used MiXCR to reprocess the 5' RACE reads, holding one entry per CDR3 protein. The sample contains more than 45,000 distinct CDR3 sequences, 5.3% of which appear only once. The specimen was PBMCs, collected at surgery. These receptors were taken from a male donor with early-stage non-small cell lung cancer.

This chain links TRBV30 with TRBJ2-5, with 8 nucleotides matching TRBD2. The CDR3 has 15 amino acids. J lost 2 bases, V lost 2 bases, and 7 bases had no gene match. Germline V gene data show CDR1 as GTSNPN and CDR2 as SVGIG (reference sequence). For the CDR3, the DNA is TGTGCCTGGAGTATTTTAGCGGGATCTCAAGAGACCCAGTACTTC. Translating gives CAWSILAGSQETQYF.

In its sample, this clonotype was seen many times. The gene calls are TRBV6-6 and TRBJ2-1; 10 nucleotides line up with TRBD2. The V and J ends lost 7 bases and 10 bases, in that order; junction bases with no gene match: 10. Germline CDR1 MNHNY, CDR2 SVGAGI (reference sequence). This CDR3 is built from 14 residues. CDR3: CASTPSGGGEEQFF. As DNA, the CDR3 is TGTGCCAGCACCCCCAGCGGGGGGGGCGAGGAGCAGTTCTTC.

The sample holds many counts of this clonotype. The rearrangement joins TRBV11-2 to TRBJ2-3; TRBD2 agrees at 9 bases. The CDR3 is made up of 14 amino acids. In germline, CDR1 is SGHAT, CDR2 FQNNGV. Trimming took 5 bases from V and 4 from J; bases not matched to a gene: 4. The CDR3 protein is CASSIAGVSDTQYF. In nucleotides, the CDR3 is TGTGCCAGCAGCATAGCGGGAGTTTCAGATACGCAGTATTTT.

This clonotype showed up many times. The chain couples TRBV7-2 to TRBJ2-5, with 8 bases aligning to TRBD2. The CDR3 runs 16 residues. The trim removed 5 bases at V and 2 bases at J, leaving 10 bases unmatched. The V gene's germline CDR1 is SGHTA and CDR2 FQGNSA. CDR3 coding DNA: TGTGCCAGCAGCCCTACACTAGCGGCCTCACAAGAGACCCAGTACTTC. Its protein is CASSPTLAASQETQYF.

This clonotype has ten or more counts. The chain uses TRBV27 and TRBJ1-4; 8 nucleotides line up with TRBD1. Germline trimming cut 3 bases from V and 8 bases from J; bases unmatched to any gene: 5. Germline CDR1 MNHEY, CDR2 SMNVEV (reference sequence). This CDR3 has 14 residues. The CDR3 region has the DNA TGTGCCAGCAGTTTGGACAGGGCATTGGAAAAACTGTTTTTT. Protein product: CASSLDRALEKLFF.

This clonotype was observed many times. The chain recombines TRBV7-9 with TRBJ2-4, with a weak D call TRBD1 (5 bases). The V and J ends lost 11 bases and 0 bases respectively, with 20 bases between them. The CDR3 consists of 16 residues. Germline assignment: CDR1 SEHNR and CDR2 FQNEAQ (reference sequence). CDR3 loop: CAPPPDIPLAKNIQYF. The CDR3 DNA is TGTGCCCCTCCGCCGGACATTCCTCTAGCCAAAAACATTCAGTACTTC.

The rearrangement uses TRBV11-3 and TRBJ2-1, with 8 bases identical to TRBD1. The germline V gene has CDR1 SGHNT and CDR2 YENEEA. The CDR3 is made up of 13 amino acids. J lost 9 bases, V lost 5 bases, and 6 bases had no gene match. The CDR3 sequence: CASSPRDRTEQFF. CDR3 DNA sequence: TGTGCCAGCAGCCCCCGGGACAGGACTGAGCAGTTCTTC.

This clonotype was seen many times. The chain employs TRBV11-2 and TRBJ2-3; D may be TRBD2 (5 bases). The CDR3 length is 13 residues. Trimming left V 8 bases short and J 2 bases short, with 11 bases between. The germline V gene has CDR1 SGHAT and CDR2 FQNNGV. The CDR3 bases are TGTGCCAGCGGCCGTAGCGACACAGATACGCAGTATTTT. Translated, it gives CASGRSDTDTQYF.

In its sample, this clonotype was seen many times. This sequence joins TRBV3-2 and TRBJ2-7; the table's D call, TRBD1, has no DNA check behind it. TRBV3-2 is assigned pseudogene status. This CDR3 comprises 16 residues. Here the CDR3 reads CASSQVTEGALGEQYF. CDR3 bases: TGTGCCAGCAGCCAAGTCACAGAGGGGGCCTTAGGAGAGCAGTACTTC.

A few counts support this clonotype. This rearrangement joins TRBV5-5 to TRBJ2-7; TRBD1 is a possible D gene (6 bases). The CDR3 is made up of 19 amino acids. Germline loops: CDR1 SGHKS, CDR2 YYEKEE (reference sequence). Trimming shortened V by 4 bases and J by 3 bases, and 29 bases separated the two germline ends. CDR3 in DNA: TGTGCCAGCAGCGTCGTTCTAGGGGGAACCCCAACCAAGTTCTACGAGCAGTACTTC. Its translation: CASSVVLGGTPTKFYEQYF.

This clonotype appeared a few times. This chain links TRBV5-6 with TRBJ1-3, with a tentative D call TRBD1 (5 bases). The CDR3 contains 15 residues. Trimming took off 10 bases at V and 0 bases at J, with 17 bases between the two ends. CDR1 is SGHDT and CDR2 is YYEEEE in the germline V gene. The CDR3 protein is CASSGSGYSGNTIYF. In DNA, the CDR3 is TGTGCCTCCTCAGGGAGTGGGTACTCTGGAAACACCATATATTTT.

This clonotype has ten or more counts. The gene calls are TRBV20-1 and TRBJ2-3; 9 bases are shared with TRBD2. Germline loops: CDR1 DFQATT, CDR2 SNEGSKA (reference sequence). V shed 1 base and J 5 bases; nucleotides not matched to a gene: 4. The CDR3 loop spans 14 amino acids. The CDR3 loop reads CSARVAGARDTQYF. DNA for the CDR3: TGCAGTGCTAGAGTAGCGGGGGCCAGAGATACGCAGTATTTT.

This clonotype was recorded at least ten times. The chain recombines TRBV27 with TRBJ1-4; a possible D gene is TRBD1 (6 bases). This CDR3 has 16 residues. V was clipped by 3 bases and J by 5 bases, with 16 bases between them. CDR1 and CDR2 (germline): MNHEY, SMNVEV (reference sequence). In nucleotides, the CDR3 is TGTGCCAGCAGTTTTAAGTGGCAGGGGCTAAATGAAAAACTGTTTTTT. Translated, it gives CASSFKWQGLNEKLFF.

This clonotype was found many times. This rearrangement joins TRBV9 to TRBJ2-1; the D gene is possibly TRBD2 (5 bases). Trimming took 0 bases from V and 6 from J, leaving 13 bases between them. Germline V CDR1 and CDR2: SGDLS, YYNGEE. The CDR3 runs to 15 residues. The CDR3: CASSVAGDYGNEQFF. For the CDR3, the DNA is TGTGCCAGCAGCGTAGCCGGAGACTATGGCAATGAGCAGTTCTTC.

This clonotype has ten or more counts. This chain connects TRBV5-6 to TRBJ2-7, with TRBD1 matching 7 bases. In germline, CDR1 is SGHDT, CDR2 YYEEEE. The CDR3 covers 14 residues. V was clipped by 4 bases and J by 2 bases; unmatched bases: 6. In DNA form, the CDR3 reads TGTGCCAGCAGCCCCGACAGGGCCACCTACGAGCAGTACTTC. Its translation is CASSPDRATYEQYF. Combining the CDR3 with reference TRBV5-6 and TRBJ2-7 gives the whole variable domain DAGVTQSPTHLIKTRGQQVTLRCSPKSGHDTVSWYQQALGQGPQFIFQYYEEEERQRGNFPDRFSGHQFPNYSSELNVNALLLGDSALYLCASSPDRATYEQYFGPGTRLTVT.

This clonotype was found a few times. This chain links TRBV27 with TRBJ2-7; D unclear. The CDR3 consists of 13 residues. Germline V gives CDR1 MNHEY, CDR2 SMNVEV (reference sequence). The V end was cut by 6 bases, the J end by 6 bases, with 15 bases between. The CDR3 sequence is CASSPLGIGEQYF. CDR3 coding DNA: TGTGCCAGCAGCCCTCTAGGAATCGGCGAGCAGTACTTC.

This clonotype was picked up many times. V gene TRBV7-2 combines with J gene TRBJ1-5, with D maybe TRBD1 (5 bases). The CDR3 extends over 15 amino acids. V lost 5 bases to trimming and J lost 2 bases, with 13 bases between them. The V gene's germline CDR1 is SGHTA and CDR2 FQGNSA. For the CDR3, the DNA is TGTGCCAGCAGCCCCCGGGGAGGGGGCAATCAGCCCCAGCATTTT. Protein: CASSPRGGGNQPQHF.

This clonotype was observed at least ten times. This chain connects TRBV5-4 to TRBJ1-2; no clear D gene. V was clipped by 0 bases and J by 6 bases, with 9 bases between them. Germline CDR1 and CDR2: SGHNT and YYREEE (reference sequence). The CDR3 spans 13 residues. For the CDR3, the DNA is TGTGCCAGCAGCTTGGCCGGACGTCATGGCTACACCTTC. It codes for CASSLAGRHGYTF.

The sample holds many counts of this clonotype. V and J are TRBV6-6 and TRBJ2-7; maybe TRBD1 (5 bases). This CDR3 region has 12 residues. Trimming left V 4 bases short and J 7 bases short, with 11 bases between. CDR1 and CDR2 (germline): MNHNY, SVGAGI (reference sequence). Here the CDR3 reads CASSWPSGEQYF. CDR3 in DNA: TGTGCCAGCAGTTGGCCTTCAGGGGAGCAGTACTTC.

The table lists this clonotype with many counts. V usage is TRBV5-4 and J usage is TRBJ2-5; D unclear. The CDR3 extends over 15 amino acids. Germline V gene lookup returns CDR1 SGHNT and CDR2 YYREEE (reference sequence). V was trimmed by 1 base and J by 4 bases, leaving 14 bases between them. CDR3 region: CASSLFGREPETQYF. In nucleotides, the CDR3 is TGTGCCAGCAGCTTGTTCGGCCGCGAGCCAGAGACCCAGTACTTC.

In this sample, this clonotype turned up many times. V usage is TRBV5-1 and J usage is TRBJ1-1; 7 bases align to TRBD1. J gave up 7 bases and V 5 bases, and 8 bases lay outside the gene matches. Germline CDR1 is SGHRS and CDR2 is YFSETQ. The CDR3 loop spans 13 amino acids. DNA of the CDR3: TGCGCCAGCAGTCTTGCCCGGGACAGTGAAGCTTTCTTT. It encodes CASSLARDSEAFF.